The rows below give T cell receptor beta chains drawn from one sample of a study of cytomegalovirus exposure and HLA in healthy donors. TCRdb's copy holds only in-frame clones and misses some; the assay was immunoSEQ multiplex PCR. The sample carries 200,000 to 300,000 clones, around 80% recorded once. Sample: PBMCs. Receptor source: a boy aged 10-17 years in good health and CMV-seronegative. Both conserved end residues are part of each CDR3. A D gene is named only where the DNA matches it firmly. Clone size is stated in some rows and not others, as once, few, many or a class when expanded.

cdr3_aa: CATSRDRSAGQPQHF; cdr3_nt: TGTGCCACCAGCAGAGATAGATCGGCGGGACAGCCCCAGCATTTT; v_call: TRBV15; cdr3_length: 15; j_call: TRBJ1-5; d_call: -; clone_size: -
cdr3_aa: CASKGGHSPLHF; cdr3_nt: TGTGCCAGCAAAGGGGGTCATTCACCCCTCCACTTT; v_call: TRBV27; cdr3_length: 12; j_call: TRBJ1-6; d_call: -; clone_size: -
cdr3_aa: CASSLEYRGFNEQYF; cdr3_nt: TGCGCCAGCAGCTTGGAGTACAGGGGTTTCAACGAGCAGTACTTC; v_call: TRBV5-1; cdr3_length: 15; j_call: TRBJ2-7; d_call: TRBD1; clone_size: few
cdr3_aa: CAISPRDRGYEQFF; cdr3_nt: TGTGCCATCAGTCCCCGGGACAGGGGGTATGAGCAGTTCTTC; v_call: TRBV10-3; cdr3_length: 14; j_call: TRBJ2-1; d_call: TRBD1; clone_size: few
cdr3_aa: CASSETGPEAFF; cdr3_nt: TGCGCCAGCAGCGAAACAGGACCTGAAGCTTTCTTT; v_call: TRBV5-1; cdr3_length: 12; j_call: TRBJ1-1; d_call: -; clone_size: -
cdr3_aa: CASMGGPGGEKLFF; cdr3_nt: TGTGCCAGCATGGGGGGGCCGGGCGGTGAAAAACTGTTTTTT; v_call: TRBV6-5; cdr3_length: 14; j_call: TRBJ1-4; d_call: -; clone_size: -
cdr3_aa: CASSQGAVYGYTF; cdr3_nt: TGTGCCAGCAGCCAGGGGGCTGTCTATGGCTACACCTTC; v_call: TRBV11-3; cdr3_length: 13; j_call: TRBJ1-2; d_call: TRBD1; clone_size: -
cdr3_aa: CSGGGTEAFF; cdr3_nt: TGCAGCGGGGGAGGAACTGAAGCTTTCTTT; v_call: TRBV29-1; cdr3_length: 10; j_call: TRBJ1-1; d_call: -; clone_size: -
cdr3_aa: CASSLPYTSSDEQYF; cdr3_nt: TGTGCCAGCAGCTTACCCTATACTAGTTCCGACGAGCAGTACTTC; v_call: TRBV11-3; cdr3_length: 15; j_call: TRBJ2-7; d_call: -; clone_size: -
cdr3_aa: CASSFFVGQGRAYEQYF; cdr3_nt: TGTGCCAGCAGCTTCTTTGTGGGGCAGGGTAGGGCCTACGAGCAGTACTTC; v_call: TRBV11-1; cdr3_length: 17; j_call: TRBJ2-7; d_call: -; clone_size: -
cdr3_aa: CASRPAGAFNEQFF; cdr3_nt: TGCGCCAGCAGACCAGCGGGAGCTTTCAATGAGCAGTTCTTC; v_call: TRBV4-1; cdr3_length: 14; j_call: TRBJ2-1; d_call: TRBD2; clone_size: -
cdr3_aa: CAGSRGLAGLYEQYF; cdr3_nt: TGTGCCGGCAGCCGGGGACTAGCGGGATTATACGAGCAGTACTTC; v_call: TRBV28; cdr3_length: 15; j_call: TRBJ2-7; d_call: TRBD2; clone_size: once
cdr3_aa: CASSPGRPSTDTQYF; cdr3_nt: TGTGCCAGCTCACCGGGGCGGCCTAGCACAGATACGCAGTATTTT; v_call: TRBV18; cdr3_length: 15; j_call: TRBJ2-3; d_call: -; clone_size: -
cdr3_aa: CAISPHRDRGSNTEAFF; cdr3_nt: TGTGCCATCAGTCCCCACCGGGACAGGGGATCGAACACTGAAGCTTTCTTT; v_call: TRBV10-3; cdr3_length: 17; j_call: TRBJ1-1; d_call: TRBD1; clone_size: -
cdr3_aa: CASSSTRSTDTQYF; cdr3_nt: TGTGCCAGCAGCTCCACTCGCAGCACAGATACGCAGTATTTT; v_call: TRBV11-3; cdr3_length: 14; j_call: TRBJ2-3; d_call: -; clone_size: -
cdr3_aa: CASSMGQVYFYTF; cdr3_nt: TGTGCCAGTAGTATGGGACAGGTTTACTTCTACACCTTC; v_call: TRBV19; cdr3_length: 13; j_call: TRBJ1-2; d_call: TRBD1; clone_size: -
cdr3_aa: CATSSYYWGYTF; cdr3_nt: TGTGCCACCAGCTCTTACTACTGGGGCTACACCTTC; v_call: TRBV15; cdr3_length: 12; j_call: TRBJ1-2; d_call: -; clone_size: once
cdr3_aa: CASSPPVGLAYGNEQFF; cdr3_nt: TGTGCCAGCAGCCCCCCAGTGGGACTAGCTTACGGCAATGAGCAGTTCTTC; v_call: TRBV7-9; cdr3_length: 17; j_call: TRBJ2-1; d_call: TRBD2; clone_size: -
cdr3_aa: CASSLDRGRSYEQYF; cdr3_nt: TGTGCCAGCAGCCTCGACAGGGGAAGATCCTACGAGCAGTACTTC; v_call: TRBV5-4; cdr3_length: 15; j_call: TRBJ2-7; d_call: TRBD1; clone_size: -
cdr3_aa: CASSQESSYNSPLHF; cdr3_nt: TGTGCCAGCAGCCAAGAGAGTTCCTATAATTCACCCCTCCACTTT; v_call: TRBV4-2; cdr3_length: 15; j_call: TRBJ1-6; d_call: -; clone_size: once
cdr3_aa: CASRTGHSGANVLTF; cdr3_nt: TGTGCCAGCAGAACAGGGCACTCTGGGGCCAACGTCCTGACTTTC; v_call: TRBV7-8; cdr3_length: 15; j_call: TRBJ2-6; d_call: -; clone_size: -
cdr3_aa: CASSIRGSTEAFF; cdr3_nt: TGTGCCAGCAGTATCCGGGGGAGCACTGAAGCTTTCTTT; v_call: TRBV25-1; cdr3_length: 13; j_call: TRBJ1-1; d_call: -; clone_size: once
cdr3_aa: CAWNPKDRGKTEAFF; cdr3_nt: TGTGCCTGGAACCCCAAGGACAGGGGGAAAACTGAAGCTTTCTTT; v_call: TRBV30; cdr3_length: 15; j_call: TRBJ1-1; d_call: TRBD1; clone_size: -
cdr3_aa: CASRETGSPLHF; cdr3_nt: TGTGCCAGCAGGGAGACAGGGTCACCCCTCCACTTT; v_call: TRBV5-4; cdr3_length: 12; j_call: TRBJ1-6; d_call: TRBD1; clone_size: -
cdr3_aa: CASSKGVTGYEQYF; cdr3_nt: TGTGCCAGCAGCAAGGGGGTGACAGGTTACGAGCAGTACTTC; v_call: TRBV7-2; cdr3_length: 14; j_call: TRBJ2-7; d_call: -; clone_size: -
cdr3_aa: CASSHHRDYNEQFF; cdr3_nt: TGCGCCAGCAGCCACCACAGGGACTACAATGAGCAGTTCTTC; v_call: TRBV4-1; cdr3_length: 14; j_call: TRBJ2-1; d_call: -; clone_size: -
cdr3_aa: CASSLASGGREQFF; cdr3_nt: TGCGCCAGCAGCTTGGCCTCTGGGGGCCGGGAGCAGTTCTTC; v_call: TRBV5-1; cdr3_length: 14; j_call: TRBJ2-1; d_call: -; clone_size: -
cdr3_aa: CASSLSAGDSNQPQHF; cdr3_nt: TGTGCCAGCAGTTTATCGGCGGGAGATAGCAATCAGCCCCAGCATTTT; v_call: TRBV27; cdr3_length: 16; j_call: TRBJ1-5; d_call: -; clone_size: -
cdr3_aa: CASSVGQGYSPLHF; cdr3_nt: TGTGCCAGCAGCGTAGGACAGGGGTATTCACCCCTCCACTTT; v_call: TRBV9; cdr3_length: 14; j_call: TRBJ1-6; d_call: TRBD1; clone_size: -
cdr3_aa: CASSLGGEGLF; cdr3_nt: TGTGCCAGCAGCTTAGGAGGCGAGGGCTTATTC; v_call: TRBV11-2; cdr3_length: 11; j_call: TRBJ1-2; d_call: -; clone_size: -
cdr3_aa: CSGYQGQGDPGYTF; cdr3_nt: TGCAGCGGCTACCAAGGGCAGGGGGATCCTGGCTACACCTTC; v_call: TRBV29-1; cdr3_length: 14; j_call: TRBJ1-2; d_call: TRBD1; clone_size: -
cdr3_aa: CASTLFGTGRTEAFF; cdr3_nt: TGTGCCAGTACTCTCTTCGGGACAGGGAGGACTGAAGCTTTCTTT; v_call: TRBV27; cdr3_length: 15; j_call: TRBJ1-1; d_call: TRBD1; clone_size: -
cdr3_aa: CASSEYLNTEAFF; cdr3_nt: TGCGCCAGCAGTGAGTACTTAAACACTGAAGCTTTCTTT; v_call: TRBV10-1; cdr3_length: 13; j_call: TRBJ1-1; d_call: -; clone_size: -
cdr3_aa: CASTRTGNYQETQYF; cdr3_nt: TGTGCCAGCACCCGGACAGGGAACTACCAAGAGACCCAGTACTTC; v_call: TRBV11-3; cdr3_length: 15; j_call: TRBJ2-5; d_call: TRBD1; clone_size: -
cdr3_aa: CASSQGDSNEKLFF; cdr3_nt: TGTGCCAGCAGTCAGGGTGACAGCAATGAAAAACTGTTTTTT; v_call: TRBV6-5; cdr3_length: 14; j_call: TRBJ1-4; d_call: -; clone_size: -
cdr3_aa: CASSPEIQTYSNQPQHF; cdr3_nt: TGTGCCAGCTCACCAGAGATACAGACGTATAGCAATCAGCCCCAGCATTTT; v_call: TRBV18; cdr3_length: 17; j_call: TRBJ1-5; d_call: -; clone_size: -
cdr3_aa: CASSWGQGDGYTF; cdr3_nt: TGTGCCAGCAGCTGGGGACAGGGGGATGGCTACACCTTC; v_call: TRBV5-8; cdr3_length: 13; j_call: TRBJ1-2; d_call: TRBD1; clone_size: -
cdr3_aa: CASSLGTGRSEQFF; cdr3_nt: TGTGCCAGCAGCTTAGGGACAGGGAGGAGTGAGCAGTTCTTC; v_call: TRBV11-2; cdr3_length: 14; j_call: TRBJ2-1; d_call: TRBD1; clone_size: -
cdr3_aa: CSSSLARSQIRGLRGEQYF; cdr3_nt: TGTTCCAGCAGCTTAGCCCGGTCCCAGATAAGGGGGCTAAGAGGGGAGCAGTACTTC; v_call: TRBV7-9; cdr3_length: 19; j_call: TRBJ2-7; d_call: TRBD1; clone_size: -
cdr3_aa: CASSQSYREGTEAFF; cdr3_nt: TGCGCCAGCAGTCAATCGTACAGGGAGGGCACTGAAGCTTTCTTT; v_call: TRBV23-1; cdr3_length: 15; j_call: TRBJ1-1; d_call: -; clone_size: -